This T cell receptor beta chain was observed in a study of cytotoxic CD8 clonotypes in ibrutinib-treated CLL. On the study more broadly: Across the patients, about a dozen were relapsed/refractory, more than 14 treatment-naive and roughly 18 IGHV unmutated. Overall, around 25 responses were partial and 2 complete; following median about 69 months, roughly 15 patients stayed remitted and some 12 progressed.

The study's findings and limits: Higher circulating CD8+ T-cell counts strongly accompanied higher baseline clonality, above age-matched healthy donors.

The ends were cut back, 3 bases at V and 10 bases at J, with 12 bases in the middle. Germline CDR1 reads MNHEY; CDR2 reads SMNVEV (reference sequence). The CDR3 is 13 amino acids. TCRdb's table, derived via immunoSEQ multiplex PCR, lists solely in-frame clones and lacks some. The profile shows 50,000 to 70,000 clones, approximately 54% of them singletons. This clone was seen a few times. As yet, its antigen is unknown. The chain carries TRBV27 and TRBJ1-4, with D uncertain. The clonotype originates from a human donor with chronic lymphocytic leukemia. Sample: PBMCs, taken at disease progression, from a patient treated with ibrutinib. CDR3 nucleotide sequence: TGTGCCAGCAGTTTGATCCCAGGCGGAAAACTGTTTTTT. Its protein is CASSLIPGGKLFF.